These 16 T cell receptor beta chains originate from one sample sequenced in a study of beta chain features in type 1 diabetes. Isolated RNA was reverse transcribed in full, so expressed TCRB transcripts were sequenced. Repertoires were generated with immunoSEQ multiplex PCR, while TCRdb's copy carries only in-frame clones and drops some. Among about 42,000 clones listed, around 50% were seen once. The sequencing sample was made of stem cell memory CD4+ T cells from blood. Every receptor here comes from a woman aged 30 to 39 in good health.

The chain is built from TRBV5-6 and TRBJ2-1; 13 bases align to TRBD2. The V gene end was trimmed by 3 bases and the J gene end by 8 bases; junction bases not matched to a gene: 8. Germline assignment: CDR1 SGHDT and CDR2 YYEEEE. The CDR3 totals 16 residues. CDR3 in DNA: TGTGCCAGCAGCTCCGAGACTAGCGGGAGGTTTGATGAGCAGTTCTTC. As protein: CASSSETSGRFDEQFF.

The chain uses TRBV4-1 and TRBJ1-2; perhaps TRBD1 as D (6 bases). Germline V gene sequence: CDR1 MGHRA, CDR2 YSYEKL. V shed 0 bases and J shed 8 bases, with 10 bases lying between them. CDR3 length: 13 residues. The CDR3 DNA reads TGCGCCAGCAGCCAAGAAACAGGGTCAGGCTACACCTTC. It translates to CASSQETGSGYTF.

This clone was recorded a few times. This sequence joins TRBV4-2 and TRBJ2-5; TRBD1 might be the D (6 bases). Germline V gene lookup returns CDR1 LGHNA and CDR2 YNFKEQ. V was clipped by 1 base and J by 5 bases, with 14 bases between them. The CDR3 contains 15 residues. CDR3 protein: CASSQGRRGGETQYF. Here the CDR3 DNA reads TGTGCCAGCAGCCAAGGTCGCAGGGGTGGGGAGACCCAGTACTTC.

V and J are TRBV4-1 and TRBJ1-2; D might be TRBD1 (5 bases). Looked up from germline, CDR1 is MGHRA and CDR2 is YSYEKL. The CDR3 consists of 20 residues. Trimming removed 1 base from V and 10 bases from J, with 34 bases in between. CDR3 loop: CASSQVGITGVSTQRLDYTF. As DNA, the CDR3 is TGCGCCAGCAGCCAAGTTGGGATAACAGGAGTCTCAACTCAGAGGCTTGACTACACCTTC.

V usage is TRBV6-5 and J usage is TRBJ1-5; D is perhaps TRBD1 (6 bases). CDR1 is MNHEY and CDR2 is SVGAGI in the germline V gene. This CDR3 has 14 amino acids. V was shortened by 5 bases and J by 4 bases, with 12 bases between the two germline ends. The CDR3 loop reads CASSHREGNQPQHF. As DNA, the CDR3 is TGTGCCAGCAGTCACAGGGAGGGGAATCAGCCCCAGCATTTT.

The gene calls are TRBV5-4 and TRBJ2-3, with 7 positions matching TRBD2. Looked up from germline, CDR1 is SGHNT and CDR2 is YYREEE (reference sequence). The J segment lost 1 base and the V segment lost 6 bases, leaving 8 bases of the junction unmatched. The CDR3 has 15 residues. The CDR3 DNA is TGTGCCAGCACCCTTTCCGCGGGGGGCACAGATACGCAGTATTTT. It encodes CASTLSAGGTDTQYF.

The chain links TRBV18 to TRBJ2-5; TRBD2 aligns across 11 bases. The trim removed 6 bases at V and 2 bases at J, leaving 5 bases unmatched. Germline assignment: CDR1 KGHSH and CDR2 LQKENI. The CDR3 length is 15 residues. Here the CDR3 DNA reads TGTGCCAGCTCCCCCGGGACTAGCGGACAAGAGACCCAGTACTTC. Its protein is CASSPGTSGQETQYF.

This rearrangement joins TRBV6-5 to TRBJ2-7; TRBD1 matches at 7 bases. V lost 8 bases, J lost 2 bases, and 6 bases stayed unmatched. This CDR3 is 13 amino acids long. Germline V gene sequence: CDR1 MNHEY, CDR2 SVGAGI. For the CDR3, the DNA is TGTGCCAGCCCCGGGACAGACCCCTACGAGCAGTACTTC. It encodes CASPGTDPYEQYF.

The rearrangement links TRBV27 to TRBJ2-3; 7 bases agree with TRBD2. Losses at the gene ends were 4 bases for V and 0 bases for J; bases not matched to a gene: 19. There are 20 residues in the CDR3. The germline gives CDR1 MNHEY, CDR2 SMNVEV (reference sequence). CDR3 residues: CASSSRAGAWLETSTDTQYF. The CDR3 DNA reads TGTGCCAGCAGTTCTCGGGCGGGAGCTTGGTTGGAGACTAGCACAGATACGCAGTATTTT.

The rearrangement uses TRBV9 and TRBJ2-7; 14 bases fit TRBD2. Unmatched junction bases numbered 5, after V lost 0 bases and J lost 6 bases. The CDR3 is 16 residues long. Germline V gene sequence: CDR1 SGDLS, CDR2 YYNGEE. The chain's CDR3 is CASSVGGLAGEGEQYF. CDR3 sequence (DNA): TGTGCCAGCAGCGTAGGGGGACTAGCGGGAGAAGGCGAGCAGTACTTC.

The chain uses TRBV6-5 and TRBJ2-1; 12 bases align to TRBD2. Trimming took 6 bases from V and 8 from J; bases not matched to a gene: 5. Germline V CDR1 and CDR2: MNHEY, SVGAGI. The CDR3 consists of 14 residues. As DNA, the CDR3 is TGTGCCAGCAGAGGACTAGCGGGAATCTATGAGCAGTTCTTC. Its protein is CASRGLAGIYEQFF.

This chain's CDR3 is CASSSPGTGGVYEQYF. CDR3 in DNA: TGTGCCAGCAGCTCGCCTGGGACAGGGGGCGTCTACGAGCAGTACTTC. V gene TRBV11-2 combines with J gene TRBJ2-7; TRBD1 aligns across 12 bases. CDR1 SGHAT and CDR2 FQNNGV come from the germline V gene. Unmatched junction bases numbered 7, after V lost 4 bases and J lost 3 bases. This CDR3 comprises 16 residues.

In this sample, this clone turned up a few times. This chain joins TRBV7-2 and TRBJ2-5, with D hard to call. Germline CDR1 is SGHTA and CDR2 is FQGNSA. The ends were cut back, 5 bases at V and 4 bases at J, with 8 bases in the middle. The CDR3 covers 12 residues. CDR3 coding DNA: TGTGCCAGCAGCCCCGGTTTAGAGACCCAGTACTTC. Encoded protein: CASSPGLETQYF.

The chain's CDR3 is CASSLGGVETQYF. The CDR3 DNA follows: TGTGCCAGCAGCTTAGGGGGAGTAGAGACCCAGTACTTC. The chain combines TRBV7-9 with TRBJ2-5, with D possibly TRBD2 on 5 matching bases. Trimming pared 1 base from V and 4 bases from J, leaving 7 bases between. The CDR3 runs to 13 residues. Germline V gives CDR1 SEHNR, CDR2 FQNEAQ (reference sequence).

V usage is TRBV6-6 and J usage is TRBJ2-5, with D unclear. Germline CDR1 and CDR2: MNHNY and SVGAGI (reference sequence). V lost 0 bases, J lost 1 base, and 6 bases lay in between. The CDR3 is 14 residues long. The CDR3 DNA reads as TGTGCCAGCAGTTACTCCGCGGCCCAAGAGACCCAGTACTTC. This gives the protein CASSYSAAQETQYF.

CDR3 sequence reads: CASSYSIAPVSYEQYF. CDR3 coding DNA: TGTGCCAGCAGTTACTCGATAGCGCCAGTCTCCTACGAGCAGTACTTC. The chain combines TRBV6-5 with TRBJ2-7; perhaps TRBD2 as D (5 bases). V lost 0 bases, J lost 0 bases, and 12 bases lay in between. This CDR3 has 16 residues. CDR1 is MNHEY, CDR2 SVGAGI, per germline.